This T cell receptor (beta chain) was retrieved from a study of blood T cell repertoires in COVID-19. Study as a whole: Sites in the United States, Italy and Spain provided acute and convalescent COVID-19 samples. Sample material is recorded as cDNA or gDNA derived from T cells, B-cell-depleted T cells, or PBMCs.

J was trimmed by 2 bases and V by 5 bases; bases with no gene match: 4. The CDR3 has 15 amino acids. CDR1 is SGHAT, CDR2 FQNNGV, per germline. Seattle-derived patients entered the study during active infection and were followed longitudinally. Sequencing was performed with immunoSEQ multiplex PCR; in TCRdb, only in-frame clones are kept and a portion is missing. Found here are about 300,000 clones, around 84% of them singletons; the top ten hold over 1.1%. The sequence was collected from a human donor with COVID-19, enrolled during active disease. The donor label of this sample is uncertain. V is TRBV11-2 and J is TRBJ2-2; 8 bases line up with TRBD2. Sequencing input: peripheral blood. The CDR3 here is CASSLAGGNTGELFF. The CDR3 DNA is TGTGCCAGCAGCCTCGCGGGGGGCAACACCGGGGAGCTGTTTTTT.